The 13 T cell receptor beta chains presented below share a single source sample, sequenced in a study of blood T cell repertoires in COVID-19. Sequenced by immunoSEQ multiplex PCR; TCRdb stores in-frame clones only, minus some. The repertoire holds 87,000 or so clones, with around 87% as singletons. The sequenced material came from peripheral blood. Receptors were obtained from a human donor with acute or convalescent COVID-19. The donor label of this sample is uncertain.

The J gene is TRBJ2-1, the V gene TRBV5-8; D is perhaps TRBD1 or TRBD2 (5 bases each). CDR1 SGHTS and CDR2 YDEGEE come from the germline V gene. Trimming pared 4 bases from V and 4 bases from J, leaving 18 bases between. The CDR3 has 16 amino acids. The CDR3 DNA is TGTGCCAGCAGCCTGGGGGTACAGGCGATTTACAATGAGCAGTTCTTC. This encodes CASSLGVQAIYNEQFF.

The chain carries TRBV7-2 and TRBJ2-1; 9 positions agree with TRBD2. The CDR3 sequence is 19 residues long. V was clipped by 3 bases and J by 8 bases; unmatched bases: 20. Per the germline V gene, CDR1 is SGHTA and CDR2 is FQGNSA. The CDR3 nucleotides read TGTGCCAGCAGCTTCGGCCCCTATTCGGGGCGGGGGGGCCGGGATGAGCAGTTCTTC. It is translated as CASSFGPYSGRGGRDEQFF.

This rearrangement joins TRBV13 to TRBJ2-1; TRBD2 agrees at 10 bases. With 5 bases clipped from V and 4 bases from J, the junction kept 5 bases outside the gene matches. Germline V gene data show CDR1 as PRHDT and CDR2 as FYEKMQ (reference sequence). CDR3 length: 15 amino acids. The CDR3, as DNA: TGTGCCAGCAGCCCAATAGCGGGGGGTTACAATGAGCAGTTCTTC. This encodes CASSPIAGGYNEQFF.

The chain recombines TRBV7-9 with TRBJ1-5; TRBD1 matches 7 bases. Per germline, CDR1 SEHNR and CDR2 FQNEAQ (reference sequence). The CDR3 runs to 14 residues. V lost 1 base, J lost 6 bases, and 3 bases stayed unmatched. CDR3 bases: TGTGCCAGCAGCTTAGATTACAGGGGTCAGCCCCAGCATTTT. Encoded protein: CASSLDYRGQPQHF.

The genes are TRBV7-6 and TRBJ2-7, with D perhaps matching TRBD1 (6 bases). The CDR3 has 18 residues. In germline, CDR1 is SGHVS, CDR2 FNYEAQ. Trimming left V 2 bases short and J 2 bases short, with 22 bases between. CDR3 sequence (DNA): TGTGCCAGCAGCTTACAGAGCCAAGGACAGAGCCCTGCCTACGAGCAGTACTTC. Its translation: CASSLQSQGQSPAYEQYF.

The V and J genes are TRBV7-2 and TRBJ1-1, with 7 nucleotides matching TRBD1. The CDR3 runs 15 residues. Germline assignment: CDR1 SGHTA and CDR2 FQGNSA. After removal of 4 bases from V and 6 bases from J, the junction contained 11 bases not matched to a gene. CDR3 nucleotides: TGTGCCAGCAGCTCGAACCTAGGGGGCAGGGCTGAAGCTTTCTTT. It encodes CASSSNLGGRAEAFF.

The chain carries TRBV4-1 and TRBJ2-1; perhaps TRBD2 as D (5 bases). Germline V CDR1 and CDR2: MGHRA, YSYEKL. Trimming removed 0 bases from V and 8 bases from J, with 5 bases in between. The CDR3 has 12 amino acids. The CDR3 here is CASSQDSDEQFF. The DNA of the CDR3 is TGCGCCAGCAGCCAAGATAGCGATGAGCAGTTCTTC.

Note on this clone: Other DNA sequences in this sample translate to the same CDR3. The chain links TRBV11-2 to TRBJ2-3; 8 bases map to TRBD2. After removal of 6 bases from V and 0 bases from J, the junction contained 5 bases not matched to a gene. Germline lookup yields CDR1 SGHAT and CDR2 FQNNGV. The CDR3 has 15 residues. CDR3 nucleotides: TGTGCCAGCAGTCAACTAGCGGCTAGCACAGATACGCAGTATTTT. As protein: CASSQLAASTDTQYF.

The V and J genes are TRBV5-6 and TRBJ1-2; perhaps TRBD1 as D (6 bases). V lost 1 base, J lost 7 bases, and 14 bases lay in between. Germline CDR1 reads SGHDT; CDR2 reads YYEEEE. This CDR3 has 14 amino acids. CDR3 protein: CASSLQGTPSGYTF. Written as DNA, the CDR3 is TGTGCCAGCAGCTTGCAGGGGACCCCGTCTGGCTACACCTTC.

The chain recombines TRBV7-9 with TRBJ2-7; D might be TRBD1 (6 bases). This CDR3 region has 14 residues. Trimming took off 2 bases at V and 0 bases at J, with 8 bases between the two ends. Germline loops: CDR1 SEHNR, CDR2 FQNEAQ (reference sequence). The chain's CDR3 is CASSLTGSSYEQYF. The CDR3 DNA follows: TGTGCCAGCAGCTTAACAGGGAGCTCCTACGAGCAGTACTTC.

V usage is TRBV2 and J usage is TRBJ2-5, with TRBD2 matching 14 bases. Trimming cost V 6 bases and J 7 bases; bases outside gene matches: 13. CDR1 is SNHLY, CDR2 FYNNEI, per germline. The CDR3 is 17 residues long. This CDR3 is CASSAPGLAGAGGTQYF. The CDR3, as DNA: TGTGCCAGCAGCGCTCCGGGACTAGCGGGGGCCGGGGGGACCCAGTACTTC. Variable domain in full (rest from reference TRBV2 and TRBJ2-5): EPEVTQTPSHQVTQMGQEVILRCVPISNHLYFYWYRQILGQKVEFLVSFYNNEISEKSEIFDDQFSVERPDGSNFTLKIRSTKLEDSAMYFCASSAPGLAGAGGTQYFGPGTRLLVL.

The chain carries TRBV6-2 or TRBV6-3 and TRBJ1-5; 7 bases agree with TRBD1. The CDR3 runs 19 residues. Germline trimming cut 1 base from V and 0 bases from J; bases unmatched to any gene: 12. The germline V gene encodes CDR1 MNHEY and CDR2 SVGEGT. In DNA, the CDR3 is TGTGCCAGCAGTTACTTCTCGCGGTCAGGGGGTTATAGCAATCAGCCCCAGCATTTT. This encodes CASSYFSRSGGYSNQPQHF.

The CDR3 spells CASSFGTDTGELFF. The CDR3 coding sequence is TGTGCCAGCAGCTTTGGGACAGACACCGGGGAGCTGTTTTTT. The chain links TRBV5-4 to TRBJ2-2; 7 nucleotides agree with TRBD1. Germline CDR1 reads SGHNT; CDR2 reads YYREEE (reference sequence). The junction had 1 base not matched to a gene; V was cut back by 2 bases and J by 3 bases. The length of the CDR3 is 14 residues.